The 7 T cell receptor beta chains below were found in one sample sequenced in a study of blood T cell repertoires in COVID-19. Measured with immunoSEQ multiplex PCR; TCRdb has only the in-frame clones, and not every one. This sample has roughly 140,000 clones, with about 76% found just once. Source material: peripheral blood. The receptors here all came from a human donor in a cohort sampled during active COVID-19.

The V and J genes are TRBV6-5 and TRBJ2-7, with a weak D call TRBD1 (6 bases). From germline, CDR1 is MNHEY and CDR2 SVGAGI. The CDR3 has 14 residues. V was trimmed by 6 bases and J by 0 bases, leaving 12 bases between them. The CDR3, as DNA: TGTGCCAGCAGGCCGGGACATCCCTCCTACGAGCAGTACTTC. Protein sequence: CASRPGHPSYEQYF.

V is TRBV20-1 and J is TRBJ2-1, with 11 bases fitting TRBD2. Germline CDR1 is DFQATT and CDR2 is SNEGSKA (reference sequence). This CDR3 has 14 residues. The junction had 6 bases not matched to a gene; V was cut back by 3 bases and J by 8 bases. The CDR3 nucleotides read TGCAGTGCTAGTAGCGGGAGGGCCCTCGATGAGCAGTTCTTC. Translating it yields CSASSGRALDEQFF.

The J gene is TRBJ2-7, the V gene TRBV5-1, with a weak D call TRBD1 (5 bases). In germline, CDR1 is SGHRS, CDR2 YFSETQ. The CDR3 consists of 16 residues. V shed 0 bases and J shed 1 base, with 14 bases lying between them. The CDR3 sequence: CASSLVGRPSSYEQYF. The CDR3 DNA reads TGCGCCAGCAGCTTGGTGGGGCGGCCAAGTTCCTACGAGCAGTACTTC. The full variable domain, in which reference TRBV5-1 and TRBJ2-7 provide the parts outside the CDR3, is KAGVTQTPRYLIKTRGQQVTLSCSPISGHRSVSWYQQTPGQGLQFLFEYFSETQRNKGNFPGRFSGRQFSNSRSEMNVSTLELGDSALYLCASSLVGRPSSYEQYFGPGTRLTVT.

CDR3 in amino acids: CATPGLEAYNEQFF. CDR3 nucleotides: TGTGCCACCCCAGGACTGGAAGCCTACAATGAGCAGTTCTTC. The V call is TRBV21-1, the J call TRBJ2-1; TRBD2, the table's D call, was not compared with the DNA. TRBV21-1 is a recognized pseudogene. The CDR3 spans 14 residues.

This chain links TRBV9 with TRBJ2-2; D gene ambiguous. Germline CDR1 is SGDLS and CDR2 is YYNGEE. V lost 0 bases and J lost 1, with 4 bases in between. The CDR3 loop spans 14 amino acids. The CDR3 coding sequence is TGTGCCAGCAGCGTAGCCCTGAACACCGGGGAGCTGTTTTTT. Its translation: CASSVALNTGELFF.

The J gene is TRBJ2-2, the V gene TRBV9; tentative D call: TRBD1 (7 bases). The CDR3 sequence is 17 residues long. V shed 3 bases and J shed 7 bases, with 22 bases lying between them. Germline loops: CDR1 SGDLS, CDR2 YYNGEE. The CDR3 is CASSAPGGGRLHGELFF. For the CDR3, the DNA is TGTGCCAGCAGCGCCCCCGGAGGGGGCCGTTTACACGGGGAGCTGTTTTTT.

V usage is TRBV4-2 and J usage is TRBJ2-1; D might be TRBD2 (6 bases). V was clipped by 1 base and J by 3 bases, with 13 bases between them. The CDR3 has 16 amino acids. CDR1 is LGHNA, CDR2 YNFKEQ, per germline. DNA of the CDR3: TGTGCCAGCAGCCAAGTCCCATCCGGGAGCTACAATGAGCAGTTCTTC. This translates into CASSQVPSGSYNEQFF.